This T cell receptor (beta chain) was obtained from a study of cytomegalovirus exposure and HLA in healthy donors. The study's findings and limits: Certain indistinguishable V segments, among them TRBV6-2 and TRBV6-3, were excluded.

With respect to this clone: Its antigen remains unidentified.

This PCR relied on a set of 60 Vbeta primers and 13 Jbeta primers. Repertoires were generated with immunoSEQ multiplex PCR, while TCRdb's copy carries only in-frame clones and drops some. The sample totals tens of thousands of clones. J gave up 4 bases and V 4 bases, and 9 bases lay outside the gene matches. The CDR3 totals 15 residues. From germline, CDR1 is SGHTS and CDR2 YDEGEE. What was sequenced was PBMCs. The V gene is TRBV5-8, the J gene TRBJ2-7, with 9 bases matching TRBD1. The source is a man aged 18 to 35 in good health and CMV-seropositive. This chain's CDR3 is CASSVAGTGTYEQYF. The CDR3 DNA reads TGTGCCAGCAGCGTGGCCGGGACAGGGACTTACGAGCAGTACTTC. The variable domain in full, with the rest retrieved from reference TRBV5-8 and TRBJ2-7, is EAGVTQSPTHLIKTRGQQATLRCSPISGHTSVYWYQQALGLGLQFLLWYDEGEERNRGNFPPRFSGRQFPNYSSELNVNALELEDSALYLCASSVAGTGTYEQYFGPGTRLTVT.